This T cell receptor beta chain was sequenced in a study of blood T cell repertoires in COVID-19. The table came from immunoSEQ multiplex PCR; TCRdb's copy has only in-frame clones and leaves some out. The sample shows a few hundred thousand clones, 80% to 90% of them seen only once. V gave up 5 bases and J gave up 7 bases; unmatched junction bases: 11. CDR3 length equals 14 residues. In germline, CDR1 is MNHEY, CDR2 SMNVEV (reference sequence). This sequence joins TRBV27 and TRBJ2-7, with 7 bases fitting TRBD1. Sequenced input: PBMCs or T cells enriched from blood (not recorded which). This clonotype was sampled from a woman between 45 and 60 years old who had recovered from COVID-19. CDR3 bases: TGTGCCAGCAGTCCCACAGGGGTAGGCGGGGAGCAGTACTTC. It yields the protein CASSPTGVGGEQYF.